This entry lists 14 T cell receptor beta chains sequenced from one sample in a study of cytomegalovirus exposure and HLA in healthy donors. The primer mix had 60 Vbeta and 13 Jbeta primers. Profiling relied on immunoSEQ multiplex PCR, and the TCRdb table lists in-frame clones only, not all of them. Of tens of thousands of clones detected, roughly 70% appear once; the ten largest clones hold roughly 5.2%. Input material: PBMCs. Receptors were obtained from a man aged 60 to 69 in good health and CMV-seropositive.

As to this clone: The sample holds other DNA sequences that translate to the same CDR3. For the CDR3, the DNA is TGTGCCAGCAAATCACTAGCGGTCCAGGAGACCCAGTACTTC. The encoded protein is CASKSLAVQETQYF. J is TRBJ2-5 and V is TRBV6-5; 8 bases map to TRBD2. The CDR3 totals 14 residues. The germline CDR1 and CDR2 sequences are MNHEY and SVGAGI. The V and J ends lost 7 bases and 5 bases, in that order; junction bases with no gene match: 9.

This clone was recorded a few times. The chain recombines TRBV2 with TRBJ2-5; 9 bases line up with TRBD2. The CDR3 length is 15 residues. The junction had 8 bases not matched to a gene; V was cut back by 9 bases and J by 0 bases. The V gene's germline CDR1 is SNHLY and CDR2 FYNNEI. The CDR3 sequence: CARFASGTDQETQYF. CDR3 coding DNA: TGTGCCAGGTTCGCTAGCGGGACAGACCAAGAGACCCAGTACTTC.

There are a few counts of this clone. DNA of the CDR3: TGCGCCAGCAGCAACCGGGACAGCCTCAATTCACCCCTCCACTTT. Its protein is CASSNRDSLNSPLHF. The V gene is TRBV4-1, the J gene TRBJ1-6; 7 bases are shared with TRBD1. The junction had 8 bases not matched to a gene; V was cut back by 5 bases and J by 7 bases. Germline CDR1 is MGHRA and CDR2 is YSYEKL. The CDR3 consists of 15 residues.

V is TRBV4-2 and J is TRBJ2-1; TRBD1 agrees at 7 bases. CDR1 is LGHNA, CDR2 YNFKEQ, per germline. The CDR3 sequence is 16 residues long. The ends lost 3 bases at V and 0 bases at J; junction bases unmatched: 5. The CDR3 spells CASSQEDRDSYNEQFF. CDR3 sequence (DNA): TGTGCCAGCAGCCAGGAAGACAGGGACTCCTACAATGAGCAGTTCTTC.

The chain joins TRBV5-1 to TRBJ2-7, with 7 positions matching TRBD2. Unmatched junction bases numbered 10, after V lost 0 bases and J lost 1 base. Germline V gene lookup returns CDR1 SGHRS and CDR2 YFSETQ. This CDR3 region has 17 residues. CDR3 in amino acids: CASSLVADLAASYEQYF. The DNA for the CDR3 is TGCGCCAGCAGCTTGGTGGCGGACCTAGCGGCGTCCTACGAGCAGTACTTC.

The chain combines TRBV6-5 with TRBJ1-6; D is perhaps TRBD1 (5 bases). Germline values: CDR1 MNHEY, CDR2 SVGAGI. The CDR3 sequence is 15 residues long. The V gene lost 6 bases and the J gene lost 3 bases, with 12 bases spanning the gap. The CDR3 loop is CASRGGKFYNSPLHF. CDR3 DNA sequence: TGTGCCAGCAGGGGGGGTAAATTCTATAATTCACCCCTCCACTTT.

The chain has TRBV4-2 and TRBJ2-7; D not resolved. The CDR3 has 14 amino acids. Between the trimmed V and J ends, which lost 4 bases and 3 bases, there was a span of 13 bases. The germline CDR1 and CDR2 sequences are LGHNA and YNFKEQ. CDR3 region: CASSPGLGDYEQYF. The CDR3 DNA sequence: TGTGCCAGCAGCCCAGGCCTTGGCGACTACGAGCAGTACTTC.

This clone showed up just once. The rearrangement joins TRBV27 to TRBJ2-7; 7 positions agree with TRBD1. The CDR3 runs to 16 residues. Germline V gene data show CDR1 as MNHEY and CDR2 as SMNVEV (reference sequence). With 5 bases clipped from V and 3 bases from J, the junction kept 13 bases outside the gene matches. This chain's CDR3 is CASSISTPGQIYEQYF. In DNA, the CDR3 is TGTGCCAGCAGTATCTCAACCCCGGGACAGATCTACGAGCAGTACTTC.

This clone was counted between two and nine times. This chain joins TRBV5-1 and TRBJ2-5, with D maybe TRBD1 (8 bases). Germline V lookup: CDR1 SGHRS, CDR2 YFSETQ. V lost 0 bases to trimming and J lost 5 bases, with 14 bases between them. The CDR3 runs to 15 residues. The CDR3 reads CASSLATGEGETQYF. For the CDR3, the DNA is TGCGCCAGCAGCTTGGCGACAGGGGAGGGGGAGACCCAGTACTTC.

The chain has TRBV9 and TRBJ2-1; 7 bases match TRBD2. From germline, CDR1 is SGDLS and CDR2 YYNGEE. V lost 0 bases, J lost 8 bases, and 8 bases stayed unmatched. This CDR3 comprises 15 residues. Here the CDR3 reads CASSVGGRAADEQFF. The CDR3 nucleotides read TGTGCCAGCAGCGTAGGTGGGAGGGCCGCGGATGAGCAGTTCTTC.

The CDR3 spells CASTKGQASTDTQYF. In nucleotides, the CDR3 is TGTGCCAGCACCAAGGGACAGGCAAGCACAGATACGCAGTATTTT. The J gene is TRBJ2-3, the V gene TRBV7-9; 8 bases are shared with TRBD1. After removal of 7 bases from V and 0 bases from J, the junction contained 6 bases not matched to a gene. The CDR3 is 15 residues long. Germline CDR1 reads SEHNR; CDR2 reads FQNEAQ (reference sequence).

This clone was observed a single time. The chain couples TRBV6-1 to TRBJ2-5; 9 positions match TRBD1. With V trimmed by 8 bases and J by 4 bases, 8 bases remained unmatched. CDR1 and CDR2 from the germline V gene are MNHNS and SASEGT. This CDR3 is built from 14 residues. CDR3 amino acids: CASHKDRGAETQYF. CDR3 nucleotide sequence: TGTGCCAGCCATAAGGACAGGGGCGCAGAGACCCAGTACTTC.

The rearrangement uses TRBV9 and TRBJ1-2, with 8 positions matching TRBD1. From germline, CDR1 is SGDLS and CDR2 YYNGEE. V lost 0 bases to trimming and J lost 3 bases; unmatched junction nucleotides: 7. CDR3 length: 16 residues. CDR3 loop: CASSVVSTTGDYGYTF. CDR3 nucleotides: TGTGCCAGCAGCGTAGTTTCTACGACAGGGGACTATGGCTACACCTTC.

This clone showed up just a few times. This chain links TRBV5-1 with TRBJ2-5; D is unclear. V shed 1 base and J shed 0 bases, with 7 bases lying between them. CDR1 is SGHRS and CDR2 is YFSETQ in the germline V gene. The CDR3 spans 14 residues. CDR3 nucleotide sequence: TGCGCCAGCAGCTTGAGTGGCAACCAAGAGACCCAGTACTTC. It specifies CASSLSGNQETQYF.